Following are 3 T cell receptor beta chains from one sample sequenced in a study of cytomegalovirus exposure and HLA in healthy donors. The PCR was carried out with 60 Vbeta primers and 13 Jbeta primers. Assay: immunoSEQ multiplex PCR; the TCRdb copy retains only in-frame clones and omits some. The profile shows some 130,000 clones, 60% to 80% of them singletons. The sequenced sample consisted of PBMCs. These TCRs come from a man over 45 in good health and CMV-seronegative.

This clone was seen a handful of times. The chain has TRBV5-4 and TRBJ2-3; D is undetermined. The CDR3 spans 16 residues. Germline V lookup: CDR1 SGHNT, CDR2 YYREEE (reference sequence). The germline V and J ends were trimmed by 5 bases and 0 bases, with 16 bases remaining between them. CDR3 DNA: TGTGCCAGCAGTCTCGGGTCCACGGCCAGCACAGATACGCAGTATTTT. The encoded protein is CASSLGSTASTDTQYF.

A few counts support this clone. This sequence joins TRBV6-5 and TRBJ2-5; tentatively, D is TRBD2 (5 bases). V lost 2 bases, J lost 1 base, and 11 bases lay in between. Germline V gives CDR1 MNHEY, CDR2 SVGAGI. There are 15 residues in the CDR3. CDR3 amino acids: CASSYRGQAQETQYF. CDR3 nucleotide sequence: TGTGCCAGCAGTTACAGAGGGCAGGCCCAAGAGACCCAGTACTTC.

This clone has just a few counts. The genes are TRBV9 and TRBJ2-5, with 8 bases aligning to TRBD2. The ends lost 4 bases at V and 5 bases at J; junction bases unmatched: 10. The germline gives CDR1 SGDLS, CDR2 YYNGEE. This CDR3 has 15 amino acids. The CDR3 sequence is CASSPGGAGGETQYF. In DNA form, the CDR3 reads TGTGCCAGCAGCCCGGGAGGGGCTGGCGGCGAGACCCAGTACTTC.